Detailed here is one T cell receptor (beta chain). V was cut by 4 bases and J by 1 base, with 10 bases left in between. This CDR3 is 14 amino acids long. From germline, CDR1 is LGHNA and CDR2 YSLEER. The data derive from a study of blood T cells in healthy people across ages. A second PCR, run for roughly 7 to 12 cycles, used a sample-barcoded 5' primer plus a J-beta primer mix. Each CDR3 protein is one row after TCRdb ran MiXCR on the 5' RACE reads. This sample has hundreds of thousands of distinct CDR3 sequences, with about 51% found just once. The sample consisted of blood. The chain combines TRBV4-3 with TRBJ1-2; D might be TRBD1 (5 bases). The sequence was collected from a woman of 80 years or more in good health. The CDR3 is CASSLHRINYGYTF. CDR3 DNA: TGCGCCAGCAGCCTCCACAGGATTAACTATGGCTACACCTTC.